The 16 T cell receptor beta chains presented below share a single source sample, sequenced in a study of blood T cell repertoires in COVID-19. TCRdb keeps only in-frame clones here, not all; method: immunoSEQ multiplex PCR. The repertoire includes roughly 300,000 clones, approximately 91% of them detected once, and about 2.5% sits in the top ten. The sequenced material came from PBMCs or T cells enriched from blood (not recorded which). These receptor sequences come from a woman aged 40 to 55 with acute COVID-19.

The chain links TRBV7-2 to TRBJ2-3; 9 nucleotides agree with TRBD2. Looked up from germline, CDR1 is SGHTA and CDR2 is FQGNSA. The J segment lost 5 bases and the V segment lost 1 base, leaving 7 bases of the junction unmatched. CDR3 length: 16 amino acids. The DNA of the CDR3 is TGTGCCAGCAGCTTAGGAGCGGGAGGCGCCCGAGATACGCAGTATTTT. It translates to CASSLGAGGARDTQYF.

The chain employs TRBV23-1 and TRBJ1-2; 12 positions match TRBD1. TRBV23-1 is identified as an open reading frame with a role that is uncertain. The CDR3 extends over 17 amino acids. Losses at the gene ends were 3 bases for V and 12 bases for J; bases not matched to a gene: 17. The CDR3 reads CASSHRDRGLYFYANTF. CDR3 nucleotides: TGCGCCAGCAGTCATCGGGACAGGGGGCTCTATTTTTACGCTAACACCTTC.

This chain links TRBV29-1 with TRBJ1-3; a possible D gene is TRBD1 (6 bases). Trimming stripped 5 bases from V and 0 bases from J, with 11 bases between. Germline CDR1 reads SQVTM; CDR2 reads ANQGSEA. The CDR3 spans 14 residues. As DNA, the CDR3 is TGCAGCGTTATGGACAGCCTCTCTGGAAACACCATATATTTT. Translated, it gives CSVMDSLSGNTIYF.

The rearrangement joins TRBV11-3 to TRBJ2-2; 8 positions match TRBD2. With 2 bases clipped from V and 5 bases from J, the junction kept 10 bases outside the gene matches. Looked up from germline, CDR1 is SGHNT and CDR2 is YENEEA. The CDR3 runs to 17 residues. This CDR3 is CASSLQAGGLATGELFF. The CDR3 region has the DNA TGTGCCAGCAGCTTACAGGCGGGAGGCCTCGCGACCGGGGAGCTGTTTTTT.

The rearrangement joins TRBV7-2 to TRBJ2-5; D is unclear. Trimming took off 2 bases at V and 2 bases at J, with 12 bases between the two ends. The CDR3 has 15 amino acids. Looked up from germline, CDR1 is SGHTA and CDR2 is FQGNSA. The CDR3 DNA reads TGTGCCAGCAGCTTAAGAGGCCGTGTACAAGAGACCCAGTACTTC. This sequence encodes CASSLRGRVQETQYF.

The chain is built from TRBV6-5 and TRBJ2-7; 9 nucleotides line up with TRBD1. CDR3 size: 15 residues. Trimming took 4 bases from V and 1 from J; bases not matched to a gene: 5. Germline V gene sequence: CDR1 MNHEY, CDR2 SVGAGI. In DNA form, the CDR3 reads TGTGCCAGCAGTTCCCCGGGACAGGGATCCTACGAGCAGTACTTC. It translates to CASSSPGQGSYEQYF.

J is TRBJ2-5 and V is TRBV5-6; no definite D call. The V end lost 1 base, the J end lost 2 bases, and 18 bases lay between the germline ends. From germline, CDR1 is SGHDT and CDR2 YYEEEE. The CDR3 sequence is 17 residues long. The DNA of the CDR3 is TGTGCCAGCAGCTTGAAACGGTGGGCCATCACACAAGAGACCCAGTACTTC. Translation: CASSLKRWAITQETQYF.

As regards this clone: Additional DNA sequences in this sample encode the identical CDR3. The genes are TRBV5-4 and TRBJ1-1, with 8 bases that match TRBD1. CDR3 length: 14 residues. Trimming at V came to 2 bases and at J to 2 bases, leaving 2 bases not matched to a gene. Per germline, CDR1 SGHNT and CDR2 YYREEE (reference sequence). The CDR3 DNA reads as TGTGCCAGCAGCTTACCAGGGGGCAACACTGAAGCTTTCTTT. It translates to CASSLPGGNTEAFF.

This rearrangement joins TRBV15 to TRBJ2-2; possibly TRBD1 for D (5 bases). This CDR3 spans 16 amino acids. Per the germline V gene, CDR1 is LNHNV and CDR2 is YYDKDF (reference sequence). V was trimmed by 1 base and J by 2 bases, leaving 11 bases between them. This CDR3 is CATSRGGRANTGELFF. CDR3 bases: TGTGCCACCAGCAGAGGAGGCAGGGCCAACACCGGGGAGCTGTTTTTT.

The rearrangement joins TRBV5-4 to TRBJ2-5; TRBD1 aligns across 10 bases. This CDR3 has 16 residues. V lost 4 bases, J lost 5 bases, and 11 bases stayed unmatched. CDR1 is SGHNT and CDR2 is YYREEE in the germline V gene (reference sequence). The CDR3 protein is CASSPRQGASGETQYF. The CDR3 coding sequence is TGTGCCAGCAGCCCCAGACAGGGGGCATCAGGGGAGACCCAGTACTTC.

The chain couples TRBV28 to TRBJ2-1; 10 bases match TRBD2. Trimming at V came to 6 bases and at J to 10 bases, leaving 9 bases not matched to a gene. The CDR3 length is 14 residues. CDR1 and CDR2 from the germline V gene are MDHEN and SYDVKM. CDR3 protein: CASSLTSGTKEQFF. The CDR3 nucleotides read TGTGCCAGCAGCCTTACTAGCGGGACTAAGGAGCAGTTCTTC.

The chain links TRBV5-4 to TRBJ1-2; 11 bases fit TRBD1. Germline loops: CDR1 SGHNT, CDR2 YYREEE (reference sequence). CDR3 length equals 15 residues. V was clipped by 4 bases and J by 5 bases; unmatched bases: 7. This CDR3 is CASSIGTGGRYGYTF. CDR3 in DNA: TGTGCCAGCAGCATCGGGACAGGGGGTAGATATGGCTACACCTTC.

V is TRBV21-1 and J is TRBJ2-7; the table names TRBD2, a call not compared with the DNA. TRBV21-1 is described as a pseudogene. The CDR3 is made up of 17 amino acids. CDR3 in DNA: TGTGCCAGCAGCAAATCGACTAGCGGGGGTAGCTCCTACGAGCAGTACTTC. Its protein is CASSKSTSGGSSYEQYF.

This chain connects TRBV7-6 to TRBJ2-1, with 10 bases matching TRBD1. The CDR3 covers 15 residues. Germline assignment: CDR1 SGHVS and CDR2 FNYEAQ. V was clipped by 4 bases and J by 7 bases; unmatched bases: 7. The CDR3 spells CASSSGQGYSNEQFF. The CDR3 coding sequence is TGTGCCAGCAGCTCGGGACAGGGGTATTCTAATGAGCAGTTCTTC.

The V and J genes are TRBV18 and TRBJ2-2; TRBD1 aligns across 10 bases. Germline CDR1 KGHSH, CDR2 LQKENI. The CDR3 sequence is 15 residues long. J lost 6 bases, V lost 5 bases, and 6 bases had no gene match. The CDR3 bases are TGTGCCAGCTCAACGACAGGGGGCGCCGCCGGGGAGCTGTTTTTT. Translated, it gives CASSTTGGAAGELFF.

The chain employs TRBV27 and TRBJ2-5, with 11 bases lining up with TRBD2. V was clipped by 5 bases and J by 4 bases; unmatched bases: 15. CDR1 is MNHEY and CDR2 is SMNVEV in the germline V gene (reference sequence). The CDR3 extends over 18 amino acids. DNA of the CDR3: TGTGCCAGCAGTCTCCAGACTAGCGGGAAGGTATATAGAGAGACCCAGTACTTC. Translated: CASSLQTSGKVYRETQYF.